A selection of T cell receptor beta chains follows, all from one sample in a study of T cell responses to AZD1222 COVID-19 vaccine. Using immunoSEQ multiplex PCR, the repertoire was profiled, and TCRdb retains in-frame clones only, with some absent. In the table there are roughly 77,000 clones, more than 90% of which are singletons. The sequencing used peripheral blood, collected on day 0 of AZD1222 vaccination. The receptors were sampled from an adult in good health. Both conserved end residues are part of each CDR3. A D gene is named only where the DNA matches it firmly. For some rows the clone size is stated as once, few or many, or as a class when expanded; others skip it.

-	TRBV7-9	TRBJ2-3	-	CASSLGASQRDTQYF	TGTGCCAGCAGCTTAGGGGCTAGCCAAAGAGATACGCAGTATTTT
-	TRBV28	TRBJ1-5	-	CASSSREGPQHF	TGTGCCAGCAGTTCACGCGAGGGGCCCCAGCATTTT
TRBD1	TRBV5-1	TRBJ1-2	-	CASSSTGDYGYTF	TGCGCCAGCAGCTCGACAGGGGACTATGGCTACACCTTC
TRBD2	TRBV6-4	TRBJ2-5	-	CASGPGGGQETQYF	TGTGCCAGCGGTCCTGGGGGGGGTCAGGAGACCCAGTACTTC
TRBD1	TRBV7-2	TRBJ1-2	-	CASSLLWTGGIWGYTF	TGTGCCAGCAGCTTACTGTGGACAGGGGGAATTTGGGGCTACACCTTC
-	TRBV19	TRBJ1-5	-	CASSGLPDQPQHF	TGTGCCAGTAGTGGCTTACCAGATCAGCCCCAGCATTTT
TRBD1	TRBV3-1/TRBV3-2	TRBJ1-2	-	CASSQRDRGRNYTF	TGTGCCAGCAGCCAGCGGGACAGGGGGCGGAACTACACCTTC
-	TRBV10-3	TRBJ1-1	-	CAISEPFRGGMNTEAFF	TGTGCCATCAGTGAACCCTTCCGGGGGGGGATGAACACTGAAGCTTTCTTT
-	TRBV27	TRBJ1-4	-	CASSLLTATEKLFF	TGTGCCAGCAGTTTACTAACGGCCACTGAAAAACTGTTTTTT
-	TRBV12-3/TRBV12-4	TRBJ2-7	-	CASSLEPYEQYF	TGTGCCAGCAGTTTAGAGCCCTACGAGCAGTACTTC
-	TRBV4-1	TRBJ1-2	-	CASSQDRGSFYGYTF	TGCGCCAGCAGCCAAGATCGAGGCAGCTTCTATGGCTACACCTTC
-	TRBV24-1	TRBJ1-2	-	CATRSDYGYTF	TGTGCCACCAGGTCCGACTATGGCTACACCTTC
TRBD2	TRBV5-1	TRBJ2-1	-	CASSFVGSGGSRNEQFF	TGCGCCAGCAGCTTTGTTGGTAGCGGGGGGTCCCGTAATGAGCAGTTCTTC
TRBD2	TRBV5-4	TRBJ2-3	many	CASGTLAGGTDTQYF	TGTGCCAGCGGAACACTAGCGGGGGGCACAGATACGCAGTATTTT
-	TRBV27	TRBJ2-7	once	CASSPWGEQRTTF	TGTGCCAGCAGTCCCTGGGGGGAACAGAGGACTACCTTC
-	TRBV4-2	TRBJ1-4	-	CASSQDPANQGKLFF	TGTGCCAGCAGCCAAGATCCCGCGAACCAGGGGAAACTGTTTTTT
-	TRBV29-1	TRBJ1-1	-	CSVEDGVNTEAFF	TGCAGCGTTGAAGATGGGGTGAACACTGAAGCTTTCTTT
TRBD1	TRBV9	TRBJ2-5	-	CASSGYRQGEETQYF	TGTGCCAGCAGCGGATACCGACAGGGGGAAGAGACCCAGTACTTC
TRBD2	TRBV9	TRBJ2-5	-	CASSTRDYQETQYF	TGTGCCAGCAGCACAAGGGACTATCAAGAGACCCAGTACTTC
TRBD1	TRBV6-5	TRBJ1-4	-	CASRKGAGEKLFF	TGTGCCAGCAGAAAGGGGGCCGGGGAAAAACTGTTTTTT
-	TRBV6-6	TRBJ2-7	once	CASSYSRTYEQYF	TGTGCCAGCAGTTACTCTAGAACCTACGAGCAGTACTTC
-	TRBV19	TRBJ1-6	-	CASSIDLGARLSPLHF	TGTGCCAGTAGTATAGACCTGGGGGCGCGCCTATCACCCCTCCACTTT
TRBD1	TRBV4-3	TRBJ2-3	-	CASSQTGGRTDTQYF	TGCGCCAGCAGCCAAACAGGGGGGCGCACAGATACGCAGTATTTT
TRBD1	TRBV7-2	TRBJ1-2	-	CASSPRQGPMGYTF	TGTGCCAGCAGCCCCCGACAGGGGCCGATGGGCTACACCTTC
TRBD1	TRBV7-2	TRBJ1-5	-	CASSSRQGGQPQHF	TGTGCCAGCAGCTCTCGACAGGGCGGTCAGCCCCAGCATTTT
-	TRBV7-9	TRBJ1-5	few	CASNQGGQPQHF	TGTGCCAGCAACCAGGGCGGACAGCCCCAGCATTTT
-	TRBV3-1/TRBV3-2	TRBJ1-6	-	CASTLSSYNSPLHF	TGTGCCAGCACCCTTAGCTCCTATAATTCACCCCTCCACTTT
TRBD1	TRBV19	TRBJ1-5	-	CASSTQGGNQPQHF	TGTGCCAGTAGTACTCAGGGGGGCAATCAGCCCCAGCATTTT
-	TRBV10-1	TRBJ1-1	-	CASSESMNTEAFF	TGCGCCAGCAGTGAGTCAATGAACACTGAAGCTTTCTTT
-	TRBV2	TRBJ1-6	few	CASRGRVGNSPLHF	TGTGCCAGCAGAGGGAGGGTGGGGAATTCACCCCTCCACTTT
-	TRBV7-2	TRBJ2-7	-	CASSPSTVTQKQYF	TGTGCCAGCAGCCCCTCCACCGTGACTCAAAAGCAGTACTTC
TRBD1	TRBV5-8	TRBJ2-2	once	CASSWVGQYAGELFF	TGTGCCAGCAGCTGGGTGGGACAGTATGCCGGGGAGCTGTTTTTT
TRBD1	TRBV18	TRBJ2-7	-	CASSPLSPLTGTGFYEQYF	TGTGCCAGCTCACCACTCAGCCCCCTCACCGGGACAGGGTTTTACGAGCAGTACTTC
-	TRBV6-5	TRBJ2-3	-	CASSNQGITDTQYF	TGTGCCAGCAGTAACCAGGGGATCACAGATACGCAGTATTTT
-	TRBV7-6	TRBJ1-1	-	CASSSNLNTEAFF	TGTGCCAGCAGCTCAAACCTTAACACTGAAGCTTTCTTT
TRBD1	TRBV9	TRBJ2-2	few	CASNFDRAGGELFF	TGTGCCAGCAACTTTGACAGGGCAGGCGGGGAGCTGTTTTTT
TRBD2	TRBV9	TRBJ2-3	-	CASSRLAGTITDTQYF	TGTGCCAGCAGCAGACTAGCGGGGACGATCACAGATACGCAGTATTTT
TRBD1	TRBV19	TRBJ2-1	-	CASSIQGAWNEQFF	TGTGCCAGTAGTATCCAGGGGGCATGGAATGAGCAGTTCTTC
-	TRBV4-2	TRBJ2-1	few	CASSQGAESYNEQFF	TGTGCCAGCAGCCAGGGGGCTGAGTCCTACAATGAGCAGTTCTTC
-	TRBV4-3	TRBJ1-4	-	CASSQVMAPNEKLFF	TGCGCCAGCAGCCAAGTCATGGCCCCTAATGAAAAACTGTTTTTT